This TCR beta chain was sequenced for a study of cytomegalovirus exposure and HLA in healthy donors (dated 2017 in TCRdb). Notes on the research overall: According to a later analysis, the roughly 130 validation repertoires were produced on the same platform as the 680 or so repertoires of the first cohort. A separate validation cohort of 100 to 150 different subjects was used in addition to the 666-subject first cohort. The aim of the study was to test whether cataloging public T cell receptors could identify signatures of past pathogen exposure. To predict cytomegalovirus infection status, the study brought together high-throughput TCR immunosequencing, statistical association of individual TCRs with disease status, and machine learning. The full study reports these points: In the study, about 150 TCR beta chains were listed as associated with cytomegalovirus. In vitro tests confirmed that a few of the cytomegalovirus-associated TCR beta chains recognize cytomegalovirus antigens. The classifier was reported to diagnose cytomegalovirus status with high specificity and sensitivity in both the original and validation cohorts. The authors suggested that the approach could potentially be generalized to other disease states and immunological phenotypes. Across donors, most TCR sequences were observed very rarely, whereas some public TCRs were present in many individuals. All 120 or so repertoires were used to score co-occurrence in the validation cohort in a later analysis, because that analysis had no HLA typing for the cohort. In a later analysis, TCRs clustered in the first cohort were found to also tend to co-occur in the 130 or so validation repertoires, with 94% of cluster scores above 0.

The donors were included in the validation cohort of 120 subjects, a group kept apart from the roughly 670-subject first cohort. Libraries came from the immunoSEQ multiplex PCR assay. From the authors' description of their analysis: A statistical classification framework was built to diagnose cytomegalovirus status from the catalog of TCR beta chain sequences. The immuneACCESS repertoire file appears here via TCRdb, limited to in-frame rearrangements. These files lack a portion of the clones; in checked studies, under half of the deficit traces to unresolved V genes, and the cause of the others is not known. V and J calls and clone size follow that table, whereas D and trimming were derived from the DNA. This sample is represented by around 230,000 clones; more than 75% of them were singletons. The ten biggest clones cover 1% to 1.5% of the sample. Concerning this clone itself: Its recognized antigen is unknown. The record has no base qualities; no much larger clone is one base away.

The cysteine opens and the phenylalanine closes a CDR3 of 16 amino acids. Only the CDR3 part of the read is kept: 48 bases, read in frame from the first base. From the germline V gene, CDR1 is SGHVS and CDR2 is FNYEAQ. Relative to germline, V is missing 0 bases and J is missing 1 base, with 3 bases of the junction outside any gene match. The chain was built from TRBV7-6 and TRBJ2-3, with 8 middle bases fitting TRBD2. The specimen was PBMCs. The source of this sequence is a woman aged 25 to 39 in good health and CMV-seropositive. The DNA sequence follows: TGTGCCAGCAGCTTAGCGCCAGCGGGAGGCACAGATACGCAGTATTTT. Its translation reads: CASSLAPAGGTDTQYF.